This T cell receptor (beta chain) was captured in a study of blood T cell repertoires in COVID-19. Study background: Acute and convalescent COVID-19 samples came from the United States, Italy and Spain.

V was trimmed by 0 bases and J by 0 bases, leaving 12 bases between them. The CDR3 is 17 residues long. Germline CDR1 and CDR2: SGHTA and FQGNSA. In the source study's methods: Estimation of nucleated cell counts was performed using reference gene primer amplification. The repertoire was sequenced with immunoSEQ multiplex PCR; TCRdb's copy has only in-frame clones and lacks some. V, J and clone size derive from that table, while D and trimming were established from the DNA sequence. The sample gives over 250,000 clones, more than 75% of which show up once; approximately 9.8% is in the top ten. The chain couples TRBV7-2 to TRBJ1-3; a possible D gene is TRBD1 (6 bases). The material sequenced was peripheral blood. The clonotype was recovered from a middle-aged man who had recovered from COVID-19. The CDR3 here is CASSLAGAGLSGNTIYF. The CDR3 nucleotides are TGTGCCAGCAGCTTAGCGGGGGCAGGACTCTCTGGAAACACCATATATTTT.